This T cell receptor beta chain stems from a study of T-cell reconstitution after alpha-beta-depleted transplantation in children. The study's findings and limits: The study traced high day-60 TCRbeta diversity in some patients to surviving recipient T cells and thymic progenitors. A year had passed since transplant, and T-cell counts and diversity by then came mostly from newly produced T cells. Reports say that about two months after transplant, the alpha-beta T cells came out of several hundred graft clones that had expanded.

This CDR3 is built from 15 residues. V gave up 1 base and J gave up 2 bases, with 15 bases separating them. Germline V gene data show CDR1 as DFQATT and CDR2 as SNEGSKA (reference sequence). The TCRbeta library incorporated unique molecular identifiers. From the PCR reads, TCRdb called clonotypes with MiXCR, one entry per CDR3 protein. The sample has 700,000 or so distinct CDR3 sequences, around 13% seen once; the top ten hold approximately 0.8%. At least ten counts were recorded for this clonotype. Its antigen is as yet unknown. V and J are TRBV20-1 and TRBJ2-7; no reliable D call. The material was PBMCs, obtained before TCRalphabeta/CD19-depleted stem cell transplant. This sequence was found in a girl aged 2-15 years with congenital amegakaryocytic thrombocytopenia, due to receive a stem cell transplant. This CDR3 reads CSARVARTNPYEQYF. The CDR3 DNA is TGCAGTGCTAGAGTAGCCAGGACCAATCCCTACGAGCAGTACTTC.